These T cell receptor beta chains were read from a single sample in a study of blood T cell repertoires in COVID-19. Sequenced by immunoSEQ multiplex PCR; TCRdb stores in-frame clones only, minus some. The sample gives roughly 150,000 clones, over 70% of which show up once; approximately 0.5% is in the top ten. The sequencing sample was made of peripheral blood. The receptor set was obtained from a man aged 60-69 years with acute or convalescent COVID-19. Both conserved end residues are part of each CDR3. Each record gives: clone size, D gene, V gene, J gene, CDR3 protein, CDR3 DNA. A D gene is named only where the DNA matches it firmly. Rows may omit the clone size; those that give it use once, few, many or a size class.

.,TRBD1,TRBV5-1,TRBJ1-2,CASSPTGTGTWGYTF,TGCGCCAGCAGCCCAACCGGGACAGGGACTTGGGGCTACACCTTC
few,.,TRBV5-1,TRBJ1-6,CASSIDFSYNSPLHF,TGCGCCAGCAGCATCGACTTCTCCTATAATTCACCCCTCCACTTT
.,.,TRBV28,TRBJ1-2,CASSFSGARGYTF,TGTGCCAGCAGTTTCAGCGGGGCGCGGGGCTACACCTTC
.,TRBD1,TRBV18,TRBJ1-1,CASSLTTGGRTEAFF,TGTGCCAGCTCACTCACGACAGGGGGAAGGACTGAAGCTTTCTTT
.,.,TRBV3-1/TRBV3-2,TRBJ2-7,CASSPPRSGLSSYEQYF,TGTGCCAGCAGCCCCCCAAGAAGCGGGCTTAGCTCCTACGAGCAGTACTTC
.,.,TRBV6-5,TRBJ1-4,CASIRSADGKSLFF,TGTGCCAGCATCAGATCCGCGGACGGGAAAAGTCTGTTTTTT
.,TRBD1,TRBV10-3,TRBJ1-2,CAIRNRDSYGYTF,TGTGCCATCAGGAACCGGGACAGCTATGGCTACACCTTC
.,.,TRBV27,TRBJ2-3,CASQRPHTDTQYF,TGTGCCAGCCAGCGACCGCACACAGATACGCAGTATTTT
few,TRBD2,TRBV10-3,TRBJ2-1,CAISESSSGGVSEQFF,TGTGCCATCAGTGAGTCGTCTAGCGGGGGGGTGTCAGAGCAGTTCTTC
.,TRBD2,TRBV5-8,TRBJ2-7,CASSPEAGGPEEQYF,TGTGCCAGCAGCCCCGAGGCGGGGGGGCCCGAGGAGCAGTACTTC
.,.,TRBV14,TRBJ1-1,CASSQTRVNTEAFF,TGTGCCAGCAGCCAAACGCGAGTGAACACTGAAGCTTTCTTT
.,.,TRBV5-6,TRBJ1-3,CASSFWTYGNTIYF,TGTGCCAGCAGCTTTTGGACATATGGAAACACCATATATTTT
.,.,TRBV5-1,TRBJ2-5,CASSLWGPRETQYF,TGCGCCAGCAGCTTGTGGGGGCCTAGGGAGACCCAGTACTTC
.,.,TRBV5-6,TRBJ1-6,CASSLAGNSPLHF,TGTGCCAGCAGCTTGGCCGGGAATTCACCCCTCCACTTT
.,.,TRBV27,TRBJ2-7,CASRASGWYRAISSYEQYF,TGTGCCAGCAGGGCTAGCGGATGGTACAGGGCTATATCTTCCTACGAGCAGTACTTC
.,.,TRBV28,TRBJ1-2,CASSPPQGNGYTF,TGTGCCAGCAGTCCCCCCCAGGGGAACGGCTACACCTTC
.,.,TRBV10-3,TRBJ1-5,CGQETSLSNQPQHF,TGTGGTCAAGAGACTTCTCTTAGCAATCAGCCCCAGCATTTT
.,.,TRBV5-1,TRBJ2-1,CASSQSLGLNNEQFF,TGCGCCAGCAGCCAATCCCTGGGACTGAACAATGAGCAGTTCTTC
.,TRBD1,TRBV19,TRBJ1-5,CASSMGQFYSNQPQHF,TGTGCCAGTAGTATGGGACAGTTTTATAGCAATCAGCCCCAGCATTTT
.,TRBD1,TRBV6-2/TRBV6-3,TRBJ1-2,CASSLTGGMIYGYTF,TGTGCCAGCAGTTTGACAGGGGGAATGATCTATGGCTACACCTTC
.,TRBD2,TRBV5-4,TRBJ2-2,CASSYGRTGELFF,TGTGCCAGCAGCTACGGGAGGACCGGGGAGCTGTTTTTT
.,.,TRBV18,TRBJ2-7,CASSRGGQSYEQYF,TGTGCCAGCTCACGAGGGGGTCAATCCTACGAGCAGTACTTC
.,.,TRBV6-6,TRBJ1-3,CASRQLSGNTIYF,TGTGCCAGCAGACAGCTCTCTGGAAACACCATATATTTT
.,.,TRBV24-1,TRBJ2-1,CATSERTVYNEQFF,TGTGCCACCAGTGAACGGACTGTATACAATGAGCAGTTCTTC
.,.,TRBV18,TRBJ1-2,CASSPGQGAYSYGYTF,TGTGCCAGCTCACCCGGCCAGGGCGCTTACAGCTATGGCTACACCTTC
.,TRBD1,TRBV6-2/TRBV6-3,TRBJ1-1,CASSYSGQNGEAFF,TGTGCCAGCAGTTACTCGGGACAGAACGGTGAAGCTTTCTTT
once,TRBD1,TRBV10-3,TRBJ1-1,CAISERTGNIEAFF,TGTGCCATCAGTGAGCGGACAGGTAACATTGAAGCTTTCTTT
once,TRBD1,TRBV6-5,TRBJ1-5,CASNSGGANQPQHF,TGTGCCAGCAACTCAGGGGGTGCGAATCAGCCCCAGCATTTT
.,TRBD2,TRBV7-9,TRBJ2-3,CASRRGGGTDTQYF,TGTGCCAGCAGACGGGGGGGTGGTACAGATACGCAGTATTTT
.,.,TRBV7-2,TRBJ2-1,CASSSQAGAFEEFF,TGTGCCAGCAGCTCCCAGGCGGGGGCGTTTGAAGAGTTCTTC
.,.,TRBV12-3/TRBV12-4,TRBJ2-5,CASSFRETQYF,TGTGCCAGCAGTTTCAGGGAGACCCAGTACTTC
.,.,TRBV6-2/TRBV6-3,TRBJ1-1,CASSYGGAMGEAFF,TGTGCCAGCAGTTACGGGGGCGCAATGGGTGAAGCTTTCTTT
once,.,TRBV5-6,TRBJ2-3,CASSRALASGGPDTQYF,TGTGCCAGCAGCAGAGCCCTCGCGTCGGGGGGCCCAGATACGCAGTATTTT
few,.,TRBV4-2,TRBJ1-6,CASSQESTGHNSPLHF,TGTGCCAGCAGCCAAGAATCAACAGGTCATAATTCACCCCTCCACTTT
.,TRBD1,TRBV7-2,TRBJ2-3,CASSLGRGRLGQYF,TGTGCCAGCAGCTTAGGCAGGGGGCGACTTGGGCAGTATTTT
.,TRBD2,TRBV7-8,TRBJ2-3,CASSLASGGRDTQYF,TGTGCCAGCAGCTTAGCTAGCGGGGGGCGGGATACGCAGTATTTT
once,.,TRBV5-1,TRBJ1-5,CASSLGGSFNQPQHF,TGCGCCAGCAGCTTGGGCGGGTCCTTCAATCAGCCCCAGCATTTT
.,TRBD1,TRBV9,TRBJ2-1,CASSVAPDRDGEQFF,TGTGCCAGCAGCGTAGCCCCCGACAGGGACGGTGAGCAGTTCTTC
few,.,TRBV9,TRBJ2-5,CASSVVPGSETQYF,TGTGCCAGCAGCGTCGTTCCGGGGTCTGAGACCCAGTACTTC
.,.,TRBV19,TRBJ1-5,CASSPPGTRNSNQPQHF,TGTGCCAGTAGCCCGCCCGGGACAAGAAATAGCAATCAGCCCCAGCATTTT
.,.,TRBV7-9,TRBJ2-5,CASSGRNQETQYF,TGTGCCAGCAGCGGGCGTAACCAAGAGACCCAGTACTTC
.,.,TRBV6-1,TRBJ2-2,CASSEVLTGVTDTGELFF,TGTGCCAGCAGTGAAGTTTTGACCGGGGTTACGGACACCGGGGAGCTGTTTTTT
.,TRBD2,TRBV18,TRBJ2-3,CASSPVTSGGRTDTQYF,TGTGCCAGCTCACCCGTGACTAGCGGGGGACGTACAGATACGCAGTATTTT
.,.,TRBV5-1,TRBJ2-7,CASSRDSYEQYF,TGCGCCAGCAGCCGCGACTCCTACGAGCAGTACTTC
.,TRBD1,TRBV5-4,TRBJ1-2,CASSLMTGDYGYTF,TGTGCCAGCAGCTTAATGACAGGGGACTATGGCTACACCTTC
.,.,TRBV6-6,TRBJ1-6,CASKQGPNSPLHF,TGTGCCAGCAAACAGGGCCCCAATTCACCCCTCCACTTT
once,.,TRBV24-1,TRBJ2-1,CATSPPGYNEQFF,TGTGCCACCAGTCCCCCGGGCTACAATGAGCAGTTCTTC
.,TRBD1,TRBV7-8,TRBJ1-4,CASSLGTGFRDEKLFF,TGTGCCAGCAGCTTAGGGACAGGGTTTCGCGATGAAAAACTGTTTTTT
once,.,TRBV19,TRBJ1-1,CASTRDPVNTEAFF,TGTGCCAGTACTAGAGACCCGGTGAACACTGAAGCTTTCTTT
.,.,TRBV20-1,TRBJ2-7,CSASPGASSYEQYF,TGCAGTGCTAGTCCGGGTGCCAGCTCCTACGAGCAGTACTTC
.,.,TRBV11-2,TRBJ2-3,CASSLVTDTQYF,TGTGCCAGCAGCTTAGTAACAGATACGCAGTATTTT
.,.,TRBV29-1,TRBJ2-5,CSCFSRDIQETQYF,TGCAGCTGCTTCTCTCGGGACATACAAGAGACCCAGTACTTC
.,TRBD2,TRBV5-1,TRBJ2-2,CASSYGGAAGELFF,TGCGCCAGCAGCTACGGGGGGGCCGCCGGGGAGCTGTTTTTT
.,.,TRBV7-9,TRBJ1-2,CASSSRELDGYTF,TGTGCCAGCAGCTCTCGGGAGCTTGATGGCTACACCTTC
.,TRBD1,TRBV5-1,TRBJ1-2,CASSFLPGQGGYTF,TGCGCCAGCAGCTTTTTGCCAGGACAGGGTGGCTACACCTTC
.,.,TRBV5-1,TRBJ1-2,CASSLFGEYGYTF,TGCGCCAGCAGCCTCTTCGGGGAATATGGCTACACCTTC
once,TRBD2,TRBV24-1,TRBJ2-7,CATSGGTRSYEQYF,TGTGCCACCAGTGGGGGGACTAGATCCTACGAGCAGTACTTC
.,.,TRBV20-1,TRBJ2-1,CSASPFGRGSYNEQFF,TGCAGTGCTAGTCCCTTCGGGAGAGGATCCTACAATGAGCAGTTCTTC
.,TRBD1,TRBV6-5,TRBJ2-1,CASSFDRGRGEQFF,TGTGCCAGCAGTTTCGACAGGGGGCGGGGTGAGCAGTTCTTC